The table lists the clone carrying this T cell receptor (beta chain) with a few counts. The data are from a study of shared clonotypes between healthy human individuals. The protocol was immunoSEQ multiplex PCR, while the TCRdb copy is restricted to in-frame clones and leaves out a portion. The sample carries approximately 510,000 clones, around 79% recorded once. Germline V CDR1 and CDR2: SEHNR, FQNEAQ (reference sequence). The CDR3 is 16 residues long. Trimming removed 4 bases at V and 3 bases at J, with 18 bases between. The study enrolled healthy HIV-negative adults without recent acute infections or vaccinations as donors.

The V gene is TRBV7-9, the J gene TRBJ1-1; maybe TRBD1 (5 bases). This clonotype was sampled from a woman aged 40-49 years in good health. Some clones in this sample may be carry-over from other donors' samples. Sequencing was performed on PBMCs. Written as DNA, the CDR3 is TGTGCCAGCAGCTCCCCGAGGGACGGGGGGGACACTGAAGCTTTCTTT. This encodes CASSSPRDGGDTEAFF.